This T cell receptor beta chain was documented in a study of T-cell memory formation after mild COVID-19. Whole-study findings and limits: Contracting CD4+ clones lay largely in CM and EM, with CD8+ ones residing in EMRA. Clones that contracted from day 15 to 85 had balanced CD4/CD8; later expanders were CD4+ biased.

5'RACE primed at constant segments yielded TCR alpha and TCR beta cDNA libraries bearing sample barcodes and UMIs. Each CDR3 protein gets one entry after TCRdb re-called the 5' RACE reads with MiXCR. The repertoire holds about 430,000 distinct CDR3 sequences, roughly 24% seen once, with around 9% in the top ten. This CDR3 has 14 residues. Germline CDR1 SQVTM, CDR2 ANQGSEA. Germline trimming cut 5 bases from V and 6 bases from J; bases unmatched to any gene: 8. The table lists this clonotype with a few counts. What it recognizes is unknown. The origin of this receptor is an adult woman who had mild COVID-19 (a few samples of this study predate the infection). Cell type and time point are not known. The source material was PBMCs or a T cell subset sorted from them (not recorded which). The genes are TRBV29-1 and TRBJ1-5; 9 bases align to TRBD1. In DNA, the CDR3 is TGCAGCGTTCTTACAGGGGGCTTCGGTCAGCCCCAGCATTTT. This sequence encodes CSVLTGGFGQPQHF. The full variable domain, completed using reference TRBV29-1 and TRBJ1-5, is SAVISQKPSRDICQRGTSLTIQCQVDSQVTMMFWYRQQPGQSLTLIATANQGSEATYESGFVIDKFPISRPNLTFSTLTVSNMSPEDSSIYLCSVLTGGFGQPQHFGDGTRLSIL.